This is a list of T cell receptor beta chains from one sample in a study of regulatory T cells in long-lasting Graves disease. TCRdb analysed the multiplex PCR reads with MiXCR anew, one entry per CDR3 protein. Among 350,000 to 500,000 distinct CDR3 sequences listed, 14% were seen once. A further study also used this sample, focusing on T cells in Graves' hyperthyroidism and ophthalmopathy.

The source was peripheral blood mononuclear cells (PBMCs), collected at new diagnosis, from a patient treated with antithyroid drugs. The receptors here all came from a woman between 45 and 60 years old with Graves disease. CDR3s include the opening cysteine and the closing phenylalanine or tryptophan. D genes are given only for firm matches. Only some rows state a clone size, as once, few, many or a class for expanded clones.

d_call j_call v_call clone_size cdr3_length cdr3_nt cdr3_aa
TRBD2 TRBJ2-1 TRBV3-1 few 17 TGTGCCAGCAGCCAAGATATACTAGCGGGCCGACTAAATGAGCAGTTCTTC CASSQDILAGRLNEQFF
TRBD2 TRBJ2-7 TRBV5-4 - 14 TGTGCCAGCAGCCGAGCGGGAGGGCCGTGGGAGCAGTACTTC CASSRAGGPWEQYF
- TRBJ2-7 TRBV3-1 many 15 TGTGCCAGCAGCCCATCGTTAGCGGCTGCCTACGAGCAGTACTTC CASSPSLAAAYEQYF
- TRBJ1-3 TRBV12-3/TRBV12-4 few 14 TGTGCCAGCAGTTTCGCGGCAGGGGGAAACACCATATATTTT CASSFAAGGNTIYF
- TRBJ1-1 TRBV18 many 14 TGTGCCAGCTCACCACCGTCGACAGGATCAGTGGCTTTCTTT CASSPPSTGSVAFF
- TRBJ2-2 TRBV7-9 - 14 TGTGCCAGCAACGAACTACAGGGTCCCGGGGAGCTGTTTTTT CASNELQGPGELFF
- TRBJ1-6 TRBV7-9 few 13 TGTGCCAGCAGCGGGGTGATTAATTCACCCCTCCACTTT CASSGVINSPLHF
TRBD2 TRBJ2-7 TRBV4-1 few 19 TGCGCCAGCAGCCAAGCTCAGGGGACTAGCGGGAGACGATCCTACGAGCAGTACTTC CASSQAQGTSGRRSYEQYF
TRBD2 TRBJ2-7 TRBV5-4 few 20 TGTGCCAGCAGCTTGGCCCAACCAGGGGGGCGGATAGCGGGAGTTTACGAGCAGTACTTC CASSLAQPGGRIAGVYEQYF
- TRBJ1-2 TRBV10-3 few 12 TGTGCCATCAGTGAAGGCAGGGGTGGCTACACCTTC CAISEGRGGYTF
- TRBJ1-1 TRBV6-1 few 11 TGTGCCAGCAGAATAGCGACTGAAGCTTTCTTT CASRIATEAFF
- TRBJ2-3 TRBV19 few 15 TGTGCCAGTAGAATACGGGACACAAACACAGATACGCAGTATTTT CASRIRDTNTDTQYF
- TRBJ1-4 TRBV2 - 16 TGTGCCAGCAGTGAACCTCCGGGACACGAGAGGGAAAAACCGTTTTTT CASSEPPGHEREKPFF
TRBD2 TRBJ2-1 TRBV10-3 few 17 TGTGCCATCAGTGTCCTCCAGGGACTAGCGGGAGGGAATGAGCAGTTCTTC CAISVLQGLAGGNEQFF
- TRBJ2-5 TRBV28 many 14 TGTGCCAGCATCCTCAACCACAGACCAGAGACCCAGTACTTC CASILNHRPETQYF
- TRBJ2-1 TRBV24-1 - 12 TGTGCCACTACAGGGTCCTACAATGAGCAGTTCTTC CATTGSYNEQFF
- TRBJ1-3 TRBV7-2 few 15 TGTGCCAGCAGCCTCCAAACCTTGGGAGGAAACACCATATATTTT CASSLQTLGGNTIYF
TRBD2 TRBJ2-3 TRBV20-1 - 17 TGCAGTGCTAGAGATCTAACCCTAGCGGGAGGATTACATACGCAGTATTTT CSARDLTLAGGLHTQYF
- TRBJ2-6 TRBV5-1 few 16 TGCGCCAGCAGCTTGGTACCAGGCAATGGGGCCAACGTCCTGACTTTC CASSLVPGNGANVLTF
- TRBJ2-7 TRBV5-5 many 16 TGTGCCAGCAGCACGGCCGGGGAATTTAAGGACTACGAGCAGTACTTC CASSTAGEFKDYEQYF
- TRBJ1-2 TRBV2 many 14 TGTGCCAGCAGTGTGGGGAGTCATGGATATGGCTACACCTTC CASSVGSHGYGYTF
TRBD2 TRBJ2-2 TRBV12-3/TRBV12-4 many 17 TGTGCCAGCACCCAGGGACTAGCGGGAGGGCACACCGGGGAGCTGTTTTTT CASTQGLAGGHTGELFF
TRBD1 TRBJ2-7 TRBV18 many 13 TGTGCCAGCAGCCAGGGACAGGTCTACGAGCAGTACTTC CASSQGQVYEQYF
TRBD2 TRBJ2-3 TRBV2 many 18 TGTGCCAGCAGTGAGACGTGGTCTAGCGGGGTTAGCACAGATACGCAGTATTTT CASSETWSSGVSTDTQYF
TRBD1 TRBJ1-4 TRBV5-1 - 16 TGCGCCAGCAGCATCTCAACAGGGGGCTCCAATGAAAAACTGTTTTTT CASSISTGGSNEKLFF
TRBD1 TRBJ1-2 TRBV11-1 many 16 TGTGCCAGCAGCCCCGACAGGGACCGCCCTAACTATGGCTACACCTTC CASSPDRDRPNYGYTF
- TRBJ2-2 TRBV24-1 many 16 TGTGCCACCAGTGATTTCGGGCAGCCGAACACCGGGGAGCTGTTTTTT CATSDFGQPNTGELFF
TRBD2 TRBJ2-1 TRBV20-1 many 17 TGCAGTGCTAGAGATAACGTCTTTGCGGGAGGCAAGAATGAGCAGTTCTTC CSARDNVFAGGKNEQFF
TRBD1 TRBJ1-5 TRBV28 many 15 TGTGCCAGCAGACGGACAGGGGGCGCGCATCAGCCCCAGCATTTT CASRRTGGAHQPQHF
- TRBJ1-1 TRBV29-1 few 13 TGCAGCGCGGGCCGCCTGGGGTGGACTGAAGCTTTCTTT CSAGRLGWTEAFF
- TRBJ2-3 TRBV7-9 many 14 TGTGCCAGCAGCTTAGCGGATAGCACAGATACGCAGTATTTT CASSLADSTDTQYF
TRBD2 TRBJ2-3 TRBV28 many 16 TGTGCCAGCAGTGCCGGACTAGCGGGAGACACAGATACGCAGTATTTT CASSAGLAGDTDTQYF
- TRBJ1-5 TRBV12-3/TRBV12-4 many 15 TGTGCCAGCAGTAACAGGGAAAATAGCAATCAGCCCCAGCATTTT CASSNRENSNQPQHF
- TRBJ1-5 TRBV27 many 14 TGTGCCAGCAGGGTAGGACAGACTAATCAGCCCCAGCATTTT CASRVGQTNQPQHF
- TRBJ1-1 TRBV2 many 14 TGTGCCAGCAGTGAAGGCGGGGGCTTGACTGAAGCTTTCTTT CASSEGGGLTEAFF
- TRBJ1-5 TRBV2 many 13 TGTGCCAGCAGTGTAGAGGGGAATCAGCCCCAGCATTTT CASSVEGNQPQHF
- TRBJ1-1 TRBV5-1 - 14 TGTGCCAGCAGCTCCTTTACAAGAAACACTGAAGCTTTCTTT CASSSFTRNTEAFF
TRBD1 TRBJ1-6 TRBV28 few 15 TGTGCCAGCAGTTTACTAGGACAGGGAGTATCACCCCTCCACTTT CASSLLGQGVSPLHF
- TRBJ2-5 TRBV30 many 14 TGTGCCTGGAGTGTACAAGTCGTGTTGGAGACCCAGTACTTC CAWSVQVVLETQYF
- TRBJ2-5 TRBV28 many 14 TGTGCCAGCAGCGCCAGGGTTCTCAGAGAGACCCAGTACTTC CASSARVLRETQYF
- TRBJ1-2 TRBV27 many 14 TGTGCCAGCACCGCCGGGAGGGGAAACAGCGGCTACACCTTC CASTAGRGNSGYTF
- TRBJ1-6 TRBV25-1 - 15 TGTGCCAGCAGTCAACCGGGGTTTTATAATTCACCCCTCCACTTT CASSQPGFYNSPLHF
- TRBJ2-7 TRBV6-5 few 12 TGTGCCAGCAGTTACAACTCCTACGAGCAGTACTTC CASSYNSYEQYF
- TRBJ1-3 TRBV5-8 many 14 TGTGCCAGCAGCCTCCGACAGCCTGGAAACACCATATATTTT CASSLRQPGNTIYF
- TRBJ1-1 TRBV7-9 - 11 TGTGCCAGCAGCTCCCAGGATGAAGCTTTCTTT CASSSQDEAFF
- TRBJ2-7 TRBV19 many 15 TGTGCCAGTAGTATTGTACTAGCAGATGCCTACGAGCAGTACTTC CASSIVLADAYEQYF